The text below deals with one TCR beta chain. What it recognizes is unknown. CD8 cells regarded as naive lacked CD45RO, were positively chosen for CCR7, and omitted terminally differentiated effector memory CD45RA+ cells. This CDR3 has 14 amino acids. V shed 3 bases and J shed 0 bases, with 9 bases lying between them. CDR1 and CDR2 (germline): SGHDT, YYEEEE. Deep-level settings were used for running the assay. The repertoire was sequenced with immunoSEQ multiplex PCR; TCRdb's copy has only in-frame clones and lacks some. This table has around 2.1 million clones, just over 90% appearing once. The sample comes from a study of shared clonotypes between healthy human individuals. Findings and limits, study-wide: Despite large depth, sorted-subset datasets appeared incompletely sequenced. Between a few donors, naive CD4 clonotypes were shared at a level of around 4.8%.

This TCR derives from a man between 18 and 29 years old in good health. Some clones in this sample may be carry-over from other donors' samples. The rearrangement uses TRBV5-6 and TRBJ2-5; D is possibly TRBD2 (6 bases). Material: naive CD8+ T cells from PBMCs. CDR3: CASSWASDQETQYF. CDR3 coding DNA: TGTGCCAGCAGCTGGGCTAGCGACCAAGAGACCCAGTACTTC.